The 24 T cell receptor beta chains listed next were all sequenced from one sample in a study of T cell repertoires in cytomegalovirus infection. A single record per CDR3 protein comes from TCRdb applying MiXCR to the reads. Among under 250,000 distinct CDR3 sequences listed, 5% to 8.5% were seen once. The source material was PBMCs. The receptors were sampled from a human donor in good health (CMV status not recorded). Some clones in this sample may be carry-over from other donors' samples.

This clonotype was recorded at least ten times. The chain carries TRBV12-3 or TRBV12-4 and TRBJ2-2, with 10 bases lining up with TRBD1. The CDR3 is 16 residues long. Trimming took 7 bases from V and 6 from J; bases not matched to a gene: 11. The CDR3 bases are TGTGCCAGCAACGGACAGGGGGTACTTCTTGCCGGGGAGCTGTTTTTT. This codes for CASNGQGVLLAGELFF.

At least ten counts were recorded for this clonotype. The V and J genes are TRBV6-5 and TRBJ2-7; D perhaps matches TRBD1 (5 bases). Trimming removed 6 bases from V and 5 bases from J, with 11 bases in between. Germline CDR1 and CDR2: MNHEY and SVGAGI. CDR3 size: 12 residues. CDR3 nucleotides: TGTGCCAGCAGACGGACCAGGGACGAGCAGTACTTC. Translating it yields CASRRTRDEQYF.

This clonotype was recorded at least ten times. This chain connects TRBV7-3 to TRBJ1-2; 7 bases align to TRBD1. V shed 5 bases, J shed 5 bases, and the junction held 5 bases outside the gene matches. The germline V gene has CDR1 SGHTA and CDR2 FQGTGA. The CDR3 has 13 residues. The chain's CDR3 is CASSPGTDYGYTF. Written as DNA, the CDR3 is TGTGCCAGCAGCCCTGGGACAGATTATGGCTACACCTTC. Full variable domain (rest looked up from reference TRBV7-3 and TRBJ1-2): GAGVSQTPSNKVTEKGKYVELRCDPISGHTALYWYRQSLGQGPEFLIYFQGTGAADDSGLPNDRFFAVRPEGSVSTLKIQRTERGDSAVYLCASSPGTDYGYTFGSGTRLTVV.

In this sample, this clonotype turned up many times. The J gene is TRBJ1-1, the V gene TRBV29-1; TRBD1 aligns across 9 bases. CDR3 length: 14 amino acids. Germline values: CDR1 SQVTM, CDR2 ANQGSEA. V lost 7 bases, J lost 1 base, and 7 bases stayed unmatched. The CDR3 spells CSAEGGQGNTEAFF. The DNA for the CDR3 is TGCAGCGCTGAGGGGGGACAGGGGAACACTGAAGCTTTCTTT.

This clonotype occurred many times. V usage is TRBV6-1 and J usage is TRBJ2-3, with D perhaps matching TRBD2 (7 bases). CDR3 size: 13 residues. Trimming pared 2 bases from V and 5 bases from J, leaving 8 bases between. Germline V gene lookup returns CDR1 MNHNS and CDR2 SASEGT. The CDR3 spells CASSERGGDTQYF. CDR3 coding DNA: TGTGCCAGCAGTGAAAGGGGGGGAGATACGCAGTATTTT.

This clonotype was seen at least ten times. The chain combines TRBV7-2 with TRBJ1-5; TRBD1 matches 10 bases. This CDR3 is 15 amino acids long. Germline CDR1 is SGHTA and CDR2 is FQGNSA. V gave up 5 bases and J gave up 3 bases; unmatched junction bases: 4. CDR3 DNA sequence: TGTGCCAGCAGCCCCGGGACAGGGGCCAATCAGCCCCAGCATTTT. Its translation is CASSPGTGANQPQHF.

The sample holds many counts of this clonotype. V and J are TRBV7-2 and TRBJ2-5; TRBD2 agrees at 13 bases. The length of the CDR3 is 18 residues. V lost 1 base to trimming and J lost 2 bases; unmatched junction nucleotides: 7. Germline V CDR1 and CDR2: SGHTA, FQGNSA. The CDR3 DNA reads TGTGCCAGCAGCTTAGGACCGGGGACTAGCGGGGTTCAAGAGACCCAGTACTTC. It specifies CASSLGPGTSGVQETQYF.

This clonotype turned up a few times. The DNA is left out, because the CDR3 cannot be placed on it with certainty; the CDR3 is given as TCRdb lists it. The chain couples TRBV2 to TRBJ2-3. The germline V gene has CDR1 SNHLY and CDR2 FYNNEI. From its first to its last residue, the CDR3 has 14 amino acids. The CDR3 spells CASSVLVYTDTQYF.

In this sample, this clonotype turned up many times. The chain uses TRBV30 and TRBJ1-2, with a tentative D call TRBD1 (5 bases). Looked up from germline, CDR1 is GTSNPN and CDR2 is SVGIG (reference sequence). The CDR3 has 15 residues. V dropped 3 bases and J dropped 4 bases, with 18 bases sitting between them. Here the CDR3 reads CAWRPMPGPGYGYTF. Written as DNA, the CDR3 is TGTGCCTGGAGACCAATGCCGGGACCGGGCTATGGCTACACCTTC.

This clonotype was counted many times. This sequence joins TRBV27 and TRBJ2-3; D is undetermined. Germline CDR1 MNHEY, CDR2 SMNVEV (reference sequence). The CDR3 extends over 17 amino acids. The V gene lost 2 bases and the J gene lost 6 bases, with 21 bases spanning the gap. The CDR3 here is CASSLSKQPMVEDTQYF. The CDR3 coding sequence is TGTGCCAGCAGTTTAAGTAAACAGCCGATGGTTGAGGATACGCAGTATTTT.

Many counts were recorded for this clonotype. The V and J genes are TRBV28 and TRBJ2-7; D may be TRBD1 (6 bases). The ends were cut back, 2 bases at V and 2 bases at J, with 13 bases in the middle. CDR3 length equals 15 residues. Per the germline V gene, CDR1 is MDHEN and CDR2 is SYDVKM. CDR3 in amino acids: CASSLTGPGAYEQYF. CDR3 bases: TGTGCCAGCAGTTTAACAGGGCCAGGAGCCTACGAGCAGTACTTC.

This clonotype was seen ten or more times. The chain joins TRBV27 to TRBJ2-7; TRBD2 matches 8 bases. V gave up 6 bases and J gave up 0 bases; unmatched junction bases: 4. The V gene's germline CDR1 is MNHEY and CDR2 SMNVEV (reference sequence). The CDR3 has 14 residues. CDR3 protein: CASSRGGNSYEQYF. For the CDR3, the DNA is TGTGCCAGCAGCCGGGGGGGCAACTCCTACGAGCAGTACTTC.

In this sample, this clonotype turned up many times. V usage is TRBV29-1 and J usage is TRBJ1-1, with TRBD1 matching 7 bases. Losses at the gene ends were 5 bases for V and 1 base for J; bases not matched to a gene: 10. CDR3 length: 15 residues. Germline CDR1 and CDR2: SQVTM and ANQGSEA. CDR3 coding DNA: TGCAGCGTTATAGAACAGGGGCCAAAGAACACTGAAGCTTTCTTT. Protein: CSVIEQGPKNTEAFF.

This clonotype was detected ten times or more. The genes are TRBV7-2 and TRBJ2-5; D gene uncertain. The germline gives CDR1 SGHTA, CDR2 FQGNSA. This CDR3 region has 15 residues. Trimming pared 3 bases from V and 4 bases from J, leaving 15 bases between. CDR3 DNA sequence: TGTGCCAGCAGCTTCTCAGGAAATTGGGGAGAGACCCAGTACTTC. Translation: CASSFSGNWGETQYF.

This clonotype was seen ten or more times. CDR3 loop: CSARDLSPSGGPSNTGELFF. The CDR3 DNA follows: TGCAGTGCTAGAGATCTCAGTCCTAGCGGGGGGCCGTCGAACACCGGGGAGCTGTTTTTT. This rearrangement joins TRBV20-1 to TRBJ2-2; 11 bases map to TRBD2. The V gene end was trimmed by 0 bases and the J gene end by 0 bases; junction bases not matched to a gene: 12. The CDR3 has 20 amino acids. Germline V gives CDR1 DFQATT, CDR2 SNEGSKA (reference sequence).

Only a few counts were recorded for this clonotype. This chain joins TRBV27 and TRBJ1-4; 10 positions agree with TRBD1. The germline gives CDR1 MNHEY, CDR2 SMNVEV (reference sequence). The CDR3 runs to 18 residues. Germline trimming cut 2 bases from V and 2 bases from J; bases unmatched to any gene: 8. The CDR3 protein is CASSLEGQGLATNEKLFF. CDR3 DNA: TGTGCCAGCAGTTTAGAGGGACAGGGGTTAGCGACTAATGAAAAACTGTTTTTT.

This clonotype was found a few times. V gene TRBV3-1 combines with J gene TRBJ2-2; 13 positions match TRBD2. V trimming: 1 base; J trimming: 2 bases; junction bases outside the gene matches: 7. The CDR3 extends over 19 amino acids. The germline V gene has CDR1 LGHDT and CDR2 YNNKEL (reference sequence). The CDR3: CASSQGGGLAGPNTGELFF. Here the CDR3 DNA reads TGTGCCAGCAGCCAAGGGGGGGGACTAGCGGGGCCTAACACCGGGGAGCTGTTTTTT.

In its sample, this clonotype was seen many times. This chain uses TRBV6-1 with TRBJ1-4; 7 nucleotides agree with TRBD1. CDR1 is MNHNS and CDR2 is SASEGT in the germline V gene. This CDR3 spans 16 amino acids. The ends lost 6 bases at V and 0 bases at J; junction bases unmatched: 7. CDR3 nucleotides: TGTGCCAGCAGATATGGGACAGTCGCAACTAATGAAAAACTGTTTTTT. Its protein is CASRYGTVATNEKLFF.

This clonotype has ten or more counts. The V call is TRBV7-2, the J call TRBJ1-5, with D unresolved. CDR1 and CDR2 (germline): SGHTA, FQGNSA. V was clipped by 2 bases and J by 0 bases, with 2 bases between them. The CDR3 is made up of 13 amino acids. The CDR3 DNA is TGTGCCAGCAGCTTAAATAGCAATCAGCCCCAGCATTTT. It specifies CASSLNSNQPQHF.

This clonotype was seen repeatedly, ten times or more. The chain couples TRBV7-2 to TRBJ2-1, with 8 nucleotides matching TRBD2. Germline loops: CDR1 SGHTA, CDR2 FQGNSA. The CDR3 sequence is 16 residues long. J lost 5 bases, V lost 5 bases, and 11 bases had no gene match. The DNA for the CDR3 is TGTGCCAGCAGCCCGTTTGGGCGGGGGGTTAACAATGAGCAGTTCTTC. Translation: CASSPFGRGVNNEQFF.

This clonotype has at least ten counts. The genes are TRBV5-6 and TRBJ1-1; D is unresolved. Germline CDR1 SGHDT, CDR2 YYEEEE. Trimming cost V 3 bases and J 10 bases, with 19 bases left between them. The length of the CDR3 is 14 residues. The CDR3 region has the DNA TGTGCCAGCAGCTCCAGCCCGGGAACAAGAGGAGCTTTCTTT. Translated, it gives CASSSSPGTRGAFF.

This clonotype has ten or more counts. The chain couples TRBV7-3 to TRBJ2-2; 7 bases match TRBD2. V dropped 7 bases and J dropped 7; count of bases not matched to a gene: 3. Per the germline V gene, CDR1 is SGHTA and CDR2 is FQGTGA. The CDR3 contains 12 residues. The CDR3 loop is CASTSGGGELFF. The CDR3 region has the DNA TGTGCCAGCACCTCGGGAGGCGGGGAGCTGTTTTTT.

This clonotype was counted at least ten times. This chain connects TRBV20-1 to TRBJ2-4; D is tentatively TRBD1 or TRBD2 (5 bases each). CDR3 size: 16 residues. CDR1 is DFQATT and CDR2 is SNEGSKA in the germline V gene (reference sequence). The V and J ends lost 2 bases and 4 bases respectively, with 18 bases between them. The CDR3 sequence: CSARFPGRTVKNIQYF. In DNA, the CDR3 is TGCAGTGCTAGATTCCCGGGACGGACCGTTAAAAACATTCAGTACTTC.

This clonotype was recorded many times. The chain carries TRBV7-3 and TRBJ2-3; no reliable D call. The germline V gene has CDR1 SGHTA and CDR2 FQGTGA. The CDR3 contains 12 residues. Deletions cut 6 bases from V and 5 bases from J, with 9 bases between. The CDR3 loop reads CASSSLGDTQYF. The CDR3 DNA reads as TGTGCCAGCAGTTCCCTGGGAGATACGCAGTATTTT.